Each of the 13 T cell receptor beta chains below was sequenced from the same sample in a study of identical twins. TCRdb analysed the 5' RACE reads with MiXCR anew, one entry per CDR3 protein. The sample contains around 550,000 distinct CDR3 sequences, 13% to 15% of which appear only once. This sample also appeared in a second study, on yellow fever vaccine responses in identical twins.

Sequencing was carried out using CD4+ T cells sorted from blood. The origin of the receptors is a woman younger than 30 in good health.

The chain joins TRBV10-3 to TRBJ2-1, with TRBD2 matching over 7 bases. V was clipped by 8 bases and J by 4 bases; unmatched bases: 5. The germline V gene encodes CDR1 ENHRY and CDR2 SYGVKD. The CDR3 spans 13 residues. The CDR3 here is CAIGRATYNEQFF. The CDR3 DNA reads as TGTGCCATCGGGAGGGCCACTTACAATGAGCAGTTCTTC.

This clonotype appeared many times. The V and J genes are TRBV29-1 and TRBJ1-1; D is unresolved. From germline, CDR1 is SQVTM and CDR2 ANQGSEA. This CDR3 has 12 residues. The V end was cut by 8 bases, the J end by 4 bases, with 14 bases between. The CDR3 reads CSSRPPGTEAFF. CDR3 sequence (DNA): TGCAGCTCCCGACCTCCGGGCACTGAAGCTTTCTTT.

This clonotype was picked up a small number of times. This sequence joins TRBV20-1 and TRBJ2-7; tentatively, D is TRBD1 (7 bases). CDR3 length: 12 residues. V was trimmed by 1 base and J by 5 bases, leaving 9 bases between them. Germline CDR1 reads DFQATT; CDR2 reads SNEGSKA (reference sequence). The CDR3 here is CSARGRGDEQYV. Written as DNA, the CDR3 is TGCAGTGCTAGAGGCAGGGGGGACGAGCAGTACGTC.

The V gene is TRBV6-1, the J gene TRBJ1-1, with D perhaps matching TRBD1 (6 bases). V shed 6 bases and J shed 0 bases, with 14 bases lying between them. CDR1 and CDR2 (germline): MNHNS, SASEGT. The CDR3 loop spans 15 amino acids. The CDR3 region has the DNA TGTGCCAGCAGCCTACACAGGGCCTTGAACACTGAAGCTTTCTTT. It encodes CASSLHRALNTEAFF.

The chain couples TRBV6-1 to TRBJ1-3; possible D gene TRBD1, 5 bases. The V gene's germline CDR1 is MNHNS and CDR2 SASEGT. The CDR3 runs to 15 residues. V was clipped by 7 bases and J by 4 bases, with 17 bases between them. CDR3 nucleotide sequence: TGTGCCAGCACCCGGGGGGACTGGTACGGAAACACCATATATTTT. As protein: CASTRGDWYGNTIYF.

CDR3 sequence (DNA): TGTGCCAGTAGTATGCGAGGGACTAGCGGGAGATCATATGAGCAGTTCTTC. Amino acid sequence: CASSMRGTSGRSYEQFF. The chain joins TRBV19 to TRBJ2-1, with 14 bases identical to TRBD2. The length of the CDR3 is 17 residues. In germline, CDR1 is LNHDA, CDR2 SQIVND (reference sequence). V was clipped by 3 bases and J by 8 bases; unmatched bases: 9.

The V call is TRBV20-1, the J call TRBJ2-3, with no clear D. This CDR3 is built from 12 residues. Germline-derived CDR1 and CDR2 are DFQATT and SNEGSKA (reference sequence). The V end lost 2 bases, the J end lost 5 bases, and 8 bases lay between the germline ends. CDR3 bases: TGCAGTGCTAGAAGGCCCCAAGATACGCAGTATTTT. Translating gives CSARRPQDTQYF.

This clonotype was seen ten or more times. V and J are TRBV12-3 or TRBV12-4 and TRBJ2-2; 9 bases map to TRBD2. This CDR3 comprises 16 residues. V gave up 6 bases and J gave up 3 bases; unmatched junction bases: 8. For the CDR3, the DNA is TGTGCCAGCAGGCAACAAGCGGGAGGAGACACCGGGGAGCTGTTTTTT. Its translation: CASRQQAGGDTGELFF.

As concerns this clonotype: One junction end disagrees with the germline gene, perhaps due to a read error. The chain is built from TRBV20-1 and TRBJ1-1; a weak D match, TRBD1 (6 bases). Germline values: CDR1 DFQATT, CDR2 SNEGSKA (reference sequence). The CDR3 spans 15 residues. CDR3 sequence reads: CSARGGGRVHTEVFF. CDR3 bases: TGCAGTGCTAGAGGGGGGGGCAGGGTCCACACTGAAGTTTTCTTT.

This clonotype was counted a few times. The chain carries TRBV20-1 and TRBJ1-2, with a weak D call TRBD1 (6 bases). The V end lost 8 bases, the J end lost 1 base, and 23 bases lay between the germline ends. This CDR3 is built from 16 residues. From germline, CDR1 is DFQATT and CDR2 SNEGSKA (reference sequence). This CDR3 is CSTSEGGLTFNYGYTF. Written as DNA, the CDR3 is TGCAGTACCTCGGAGGGGGGACTAACATTTAACTATGGCTACACCTTC.

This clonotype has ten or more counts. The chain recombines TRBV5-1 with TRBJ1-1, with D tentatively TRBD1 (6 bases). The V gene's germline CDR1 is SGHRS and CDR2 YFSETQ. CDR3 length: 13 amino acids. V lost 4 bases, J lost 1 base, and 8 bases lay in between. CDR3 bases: TGCGCCAGCAGCGCAGGGGCGAACACTGAAGCTTTCTTT. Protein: CASSAGANTEAFF.

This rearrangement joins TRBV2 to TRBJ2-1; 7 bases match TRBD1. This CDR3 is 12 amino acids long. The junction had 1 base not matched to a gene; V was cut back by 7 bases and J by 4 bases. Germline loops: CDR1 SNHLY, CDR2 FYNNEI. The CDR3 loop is CASKGQYNEQFF. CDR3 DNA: TGTGCCAGCAAGGGACAGTACAATGAGCAGTTCTTC.

The chain's CDR3 is CASSTSSTDTQYF. The DNA of the CDR3 is TGTGCCAGCAGCACGTCTAGCACAGATACGCAGTATTTT. The rearrangement links TRBV3-1 to TRBJ2-3; D call uncertain. The V end lost 5 bases, the J end lost 0 bases, and 6 bases lay between the germline ends. Germline V CDR1 and CDR2: LGHDT, YNNKEL (reference sequence). This CDR3 has 13 residues.